A selection of T cell receptor beta chains follows, all from one sample in a study of T cells in Graves' hyperthyroidism and ophthalmopathy. One entry per CDR3 protein, called by TCRdb with MiXCR from the multiplex PCR reads. Counted here are around 600,000 distinct CDR3 sequences, less than 45% occurring once; the ten biggest clones make up 7% to 7.5%. The sample consisted of peripheral blood or thyroid tissue (not recorded which). These receptors were collected from an adult man with Graves' disease, either hyperthyroidism or ophthalmopathy (not recorded which). Both conserved end residues are part of each CDR3. A D gene is named only where the DNA matches it firmly. The size entry is marked missing in some rows and otherwise reads once, few, many or a size class.

d_call	clone_size	v_call	j_call	cdr3_nt	cdr3_aa
TRBD1	NA	TRBV10-3	TRBJ1-5	TGTGCCAGCAGCAGGCGGGACAGTGTTCTCAATCAGCCCCAGCATTTT	CASSRRDSVLNQPQHF
NA	NA	TRBV15	TRBJ1-5	TGTGCCACCAGCAGAGAGAGAGGACAGAGCAATCAGCCCCAGCATTTT	CATSRERGQSNQPQHF
NA	NA	TRBV2	TRBJ1-1	TGTGCCAGCAGTGAACGGGGGCCCGCGGGGACTGAAGCTTTCTTT	CASSERGPAGTEAFF
TRBD1	many	TRBV20-1	TRBJ2-7	TGCAGTGCAACCGACAGGGGCGAGACCTACGAGCAGTACTTC	CSATDRGETYEQYF
NA	many	TRBV12-3/TRBV12-4	TRBJ2-5	TGTGCCAGCAGTTTCGGGCAGACCCAGTACTTC	CASSFGQTQYF
NA	NA	TRBV7-9	TRBJ2-7	TGTGCCAGCAGCGTGGACTACAACGAGCAGTACTTC	CASSVDYNEQYF
NA	many	TRBV29-1	TRBJ1-2	TGCAGCGCGAATATGGGAGGTACAGGCTATGGCTACACCTTC	CSANMGGTGYGYTF
TRBD1	NA	TRBV7-9	TRBJ1-4	TGTGCCAGCAAGAAACGTGACGGGACAGGGATAAATGAAAAACTGTTTTTT	CASKKRDGTGINEKLFF
NA	NA	TRBV5-5	TRBJ2-5	TGTGCCAGCAGCTTGGATGTTGGGGCTCGGCAAGAGACCCAGTACTTC	CASSLDVGARQETQYF
NA	NA	TRBV9	TRBJ1-4	TGTGCCGGGTGGTGTACTAATGAAAAACTGTTTTTT	CAGWCTNEKLFF
NA	few	TRBV7-9	TRBJ1-1	TGTGCCAGCAGCGCACCGACAGTCGTGAACACTGAAGCTTTCTTT	CASSAPTVVNTEAFF
NA	NA	TRBV6-1	TRBJ2-5	TGTGCCAGCAGAGCACAGGGTTGGGAGACCCAGTGCTTC	CASRAQGWETQCF
NA	NA	TRBV5-1	TRBJ2-3	TGCGCCAGCAGCTGGCAGACTAGCACAGATACGCAGTATTTT	CASSWQTSTDTQYF
TRBD1	few	TRBV6-5	TRBJ1-1	TGTGCCAGTTTCGAAGCAGGGGGGACTGAAGCTTTCTTT	CASFEAGGTEAFF
TRBD2	NA	TRBV2	TRBJ2-1	TGTGCCAGCAGGAGGGGACTAGCGGGTGCCAATGAGCAGTTCTTC	CASRRGLAGANEQFF
NA	NA	TRBV28	TRBJ2-5	TGTGCCAGCAGTTTACTCCGGGCAGCTTTCCAAGAGACCCAGTACTTC	CASSLLRAAFQETQYF
TRBD1	NA	TRBV7-8	TRBJ1-6	TGTGCCAGCAGCCCTCGGACAGGGAAGCTTAATTCACCCCTCCACTTT	CASSPRTGKLNSPLHF
NA	NA	TRBV7-6	TRBJ1-2	TGTGCCAGCAGCTTAGAGGCAGGGGACTATGGCTACACCTTC	CASSLEAGDYGYTF
NA	NA	TRBV2	TRBJ2-2	TGTGCCAGCACCCAATTGGACACTGCGAACACCGGGGAGCTGTTTTTT	CASTQLDTANTGELFF
NA	NA	TRBV7-9	TRBJ2-3	TGTGCCAGCAGCTTAGCACAGGGAGATACGCAGTATTTT	CASSLAQGDTQYF
TRBD1	many	TRBV9	TRBJ1-6	TGTGCCAGCAGCGTAGGTGGGACAGACTATAATTCACCCCTCCACTTT	CASSVGGTDYNSPLHF
NA	few	TRBV5-1	TRBJ2-2	TGTGCCAGCAGCTCGACCAACGTGGCCGGGGAGCTGTTTTTT	CASSSTNVAGELFF
NA	many	TRBV20-1	TRBJ2-2	TGCAGTGCCCCGGACGGGCCTTACACCGGGGAGCTGTTTTTT	CSAPDGPYTGELFF
TRBD2	NA	TRBV24-1	TRBJ2-5	TGTGCCACCAGTGATTGGGGGCTAGCGGGGGGAACGTACCAAGAGACCCAGTACTTC	CATSDWGLAGGTYQETQYF
TRBD1	few	TRBV11-2	TRBJ1-6	TGTGCCAGCAGACCTGGACAGGGCGCCTATAATTCACCCCTCCACTTT	CASRPGQGAYNSPLHF
TRBD1	NA	TRBV29-1	TRBJ1-6	TGCAGCGTTCCTGCGCCGGGACAGCATAATTCACCCCTCCACTTT	CSVPAPGQHNSPLHF
NA	few	TRBV7-2	TRBJ1-2	TGTGCCAGCAGAACCCACTCTGGTGCTAACTATGGCTACACCTTC	CASRTHSGANYGYTF
NA	few	TRBV6-5	TRBJ1-2	TGTGCCAGCAGTCAGGACAGTCGGTCTGGCTACACCTTC	CASSQDSRSGYTF
NA	NA	TRBV12-3/TRBV12-4	TRBJ2-5	TGTGCCAGCAGTCCTACGTGGGGACAAGAGACCCAGTACTTC	CASSPTWGQETQYF
TRBD1	NA	TRBV10-3	TRBJ2-7	TGTGCCATCAGTGGGACAGGGTTCTACGAGCAGTACTTC	CAISGTGFYEQYF
NA	few	TRBV5-6	TRBJ1-2	TGTGCCAGCAGCTTGCGAGTGGGGGCCTATGGCTACACCTTC	CASSLRVGAYGYTF
TRBD1	many	TRBV7-8	TRBJ1-2	TGTGCCAGCAGCTTAGACCGTCGGGACAGGGGCGGCTACACCTTC	CASSLDRRDRGGYTF
TRBD1	few	TRBV19	TRBJ1-2	TGTGCCAGTAGTACGGACAGGTACTATGGCTACACCTTC	CASSTDRYYGYTF
TRBD2	many	TRBV2	TRBJ2-7	TGTGCCAGCAGATTTGCTAGCGGGAACGAGCAGTACTTC	CASRFASGNEQYF
NA	NA	TRBV5-1	TRBJ1-1	TGCGCCAGCAGCTTGGTCCAGGGGACCGAAACTGAAGCTTTCTTT	CASSLVQGTETEAFF
NA	NA	TRBV7-2	TRBJ1-2	TGTGCCAGCAGTGGCCGGGGGCGCGGCTACACCTTC	CASSGRGRGYTF
NA	NA	TRBV12-5	TRBJ1-4	TGTGCTAGTGGATCATCGTCCTTGAAGCTGTTTTTT	CASGSSSLKLFF